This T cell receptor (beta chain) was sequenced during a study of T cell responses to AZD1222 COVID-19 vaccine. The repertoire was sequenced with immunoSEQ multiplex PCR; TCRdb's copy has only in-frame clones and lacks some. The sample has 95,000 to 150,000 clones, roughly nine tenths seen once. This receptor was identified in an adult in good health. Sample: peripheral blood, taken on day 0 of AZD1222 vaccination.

The CDR3 nucleotides read TGTGCCAGCAGCTTCCGGGACAGGGTAGTTGATGAGCAGTTCTTC. Protein: CASSFRDRVVDEQFF. The chain couples TRBV9 to TRBJ2-1; 9 bases map to TRBD1. This CDR3 region has 15 residues. Germline assignment: CDR1 SGDLS and CDR2 YYNGEE. V dropped 4 bases and J dropped 8; count of bases not matched to a gene: 10. The variable domain in full, with the rest retrieved from reference TRBV9 and TRBJ2-1, is DSGVTQTPKHLITATGQRVTLRCSPRSGDLSVYWYQQSLDQGLQFLIQYYNGEERAKGNILERFSAQQFPDLHSELNLSSLELGDSALYFCASSFRDRVVDEQFFGPGTRLTVL.